The 15 T cell receptor beta chains reported below all come from one sample, sequenced in a study of CD8 T cells in Susac syndrome. RNA in amounts of 0.5 to 1 ug was reverse transcribed with random hexamers. MiXCR, run by TCRdb on the immunoSEQ multiplex PCR reads, gives a single entry per CDR3 protein. Among about 400,000 distinct CDR3 sequences listed, 85% were seen once. Sequenced input: CD8+ T cells from PBMCs. The origin of the receptors is a human donor with multiple sclerosis.

V gene TRBV7-8 combines with J gene TRBJ1-1; maybe TRBD1 (6 bases). Germline CDR1 reads SGHVS; CDR2 reads FQNEAQ. CDR3 length: 15 amino acids. V was shortened by 1 base and J by 0 bases, with 9 bases between the two germline ends. In DNA form, the CDR3 reads TGTGCCAGCAGCTTAGGGGGGCTGATGAACACTGAAGCTTTCTTT. Its protein product is CASSLGGLMNTEAFF.

The chain combines TRBV29-1 with TRBJ1-2; D is uncertain. V gave up 3 bases and J gave up 8 bases, with 13 bases separating them. CDR1 SQVTM and CDR2 ANQGSEA come from the germline V gene. This CDR3 has 12 amino acids. CDR3 protein: CSVDEGTGGYTF. CDR3 DNA: TGCAGCGTTGATGAGGGAACGGGAGGCTACACCTTC.

The chain combines TRBV7-8 with TRBJ2-7; 7 nucleotides agree with TRBD1. CDR3 length: 13 amino acids. J lost 4 bases, V lost 5 bases, and 5 bases had no gene match. Germline assignment: CDR1 SGHVS and CDR2 FQNEAQ. Here the CDR3 reads CASSQGQQYEQYF. DNA of the CDR3: TGTGCCAGCAGCCAGGGACAGCAGTACGAGCAGTACTTC.

This sequence joins TRBV4-2 and TRBJ1-2; tentatively, D is TRBD1 (6 bases). The length of the CDR3 is 13 residues. The V end was cut by 1 base, the J end by 8 bases, with 11 bases between. Germline V gives CDR1 LGHNA, CDR2 YNFKEQ. In nucleotides, the CDR3 is TGTGCCAGCAGCCAAGTCGGGGGCAGCGGCTACACCTTC. Protein: CASSQVGGSGYTF.

This chain joins TRBV2 and TRBJ2-3; 9 nucleotides align to TRBD1. V was clipped by 7 bases and J by 3 bases; unmatched bases: 8. Germline V gives CDR1 SNHLY, CDR2 FYNNEI. The length of the CDR3 is 15 residues. CDR3 region: CASIGPTGGTDTQYF. The CDR3 region has the DNA TGTGCCAGCATTGGACCGACAGGGGGAACAGATACGCAGTATTTT.

V is TRBV30 and J is TRBJ1-1; 8 bases are shared with TRBD1. After removal of 4 bases from V and 7 bases from J, the junction contained 11 bases not matched to a gene. The CDR3 spans 14 residues. The germline V gene encodes CDR1 GTSNPN and CDR2 SVGIG (reference sequence). The CDR3, as DNA: TGTGCCTGGATTCTTCTTGGACAGGGCGTTGAAGCTTTCTTT. Amino acids: CAWILLGQGVEAFF.

The chain recombines TRBV10-1 with TRBJ1-3; D gene uncertain. The V end was cut by 3 bases, the J end by 0 bases, with 12 bases between. Germline CDR1 and CDR2: WNHNN and SYGVQD (reference sequence). This CDR3 is built from 16 residues. As DNA, the CDR3 is TGCGCCAGCAGTGAATATTCTGAGATCTCTGGAAACACCATATATTTT. It is translated as CASSEYSEISGNTIYF.

Here the CDR3 reads CASSLGVLGEAFF. Written as DNA, the CDR3 is TGTGCCAGCAGTTTGGGTGTTCTGGGTGAAGCTTTCTTT. The chain has TRBV12-3 or TRBV12-4 and TRBJ1-1; D not resolved. Trimming removed 3 bases at V and 7 bases at J, with 12 bases between. The CDR3 has 13 residues.

The V gene is TRBV29-1, the J gene TRBJ2-1, with D perhaps assigned TRBD1 or TRBD2 (5 bases each). Germline assignment: CDR1 SQVTM and CDR2 ANQGSEA. V lost 7 bases and J lost 6, with 13 bases in between. The CDR3 runs 12 residues. The CDR3 sequence: CSAGTVFNEQFF. The CDR3, as DNA: TGCAGCGCTGGGACGGTGTTCAATGAGCAGTTCTTC.

The V gene is TRBV29-1, the J gene TRBJ2-7; weak D call: TRBD1 (8 bases). The germline gives CDR1 SQVTM, CDR2 ANQGSEA. The CDR3 runs 11 residues. Trimming took 7 bases from V and 7 from J, leaving 14 bases between them. As DNA, the CDR3 is TGCAGCGCCAGGGGGCGGGGGGAGCAGTACTTC. Amino acid sequence: CSARGRGEQYF.

V usage is TRBV19 and J usage is TRBJ1-4; D is undetermined. The V gene's germline CDR1 is LNHDA and CDR2 SQIVND (reference sequence). The V gene lost 5 bases and the J gene lost 8 bases, with 18 bases spanning the gap. CDR3 length equals 15 residues. The CDR3 DNA follows: TGTGCCAGTAGTCCAGAAGGAGGGCTACGGGAAAAACTGTTTTTT. Translated, it gives CASSPEGGLREKLFF.

This rearrangement joins TRBV5-4 to TRBJ1-1, with 7 bases identical to TRBD1. Germline CDR1 is SGHNT and CDR2 is YYREEE (reference sequence). The CDR3 extends over 14 amino acids. The ends lost 4 bases at V and 4 bases at J; junction bases unmatched: 7. The CDR3 DNA is TGTGCCAGCAGCCCGGAACAGGGGATCACTGAAGCTTTCTTT. The encoded protein is CASSPEQGITEAFF.

The CDR3 here is CASSPAFLFTDTQYF. The CDR3 DNA reads TGTGCCAGCAGTCCAGCTTTTCTTTTCACAGATACGCAGTATTTT. The gene calls are TRBV27 and TRBJ2-3, with D uncertain. Germline V lookup: CDR1 MNHEY, CDR2 SMNVEV (reference sequence). V lost 5 bases and J lost 2, with 14 bases in between. The CDR3 contains 15 residues.

This chain uses TRBV15 with TRBJ1-6, with a possible D match to TRBD1 (6 bases). The length of the CDR3 is 17 residues. Germline V lookup: CDR1 LNHNV, CDR2 YYDKDF (reference sequence). Trimming shortened V by 8 bases and J by 8 bases, and 25 bases separated the two germline ends. CDR3 amino acids: CATQQRGEEGLYSPLHF. The DNA for the CDR3 is TGTGCCACCCAGCAGAGGGGGGAAGAGGGGCTATATTCACCCCTCCACTTT. The variable domain in full, completed from reference TRBV15 and TRBJ1-6, reads DAMVIQNPRYQVTQFGKPVTLSCSQTLNHNVMYWYQQKSSQAPKLLFHYYDKDFNNEADTPDNFQSRRPNTSFCFLDIRSPGLGDTAMYLCATQQRGEEGLYSPLHFGNGTRLTVT.

This rearrangement joins TRBV24-1 to TRBJ2-3; the D gene could be TRBD1 or TRBD2 (5 bases each). The germline gives CDR1 KGHDR, CDR2 SFDVKD. The CDR3 runs 16 residues. V lost 7 bases to trimming and J lost 1 base, with 17 bases between them. The CDR3 here is CATRRREGLGTDTQYF. The CDR3 bases are TGTGCCACCAGGAGAAGAGAGGGGCTTGGCACAGATACGCAGTATTTT.